This T cell receptor beta chain came from a study of T cell repertoires in cytomegalovirus infection. Across the study: Public TCR beta signatures indicated both CMV infection and matching HLA type.

Study-level points and caveats: HLA-C-restricted TCR beta clonotypes specific for CMV led the ex vivo response. The study identified carriers of CMV plus the relevant HLA from cumulative public TCR beta family frequency.

TCRdb itself ran the reads through MiXCR, one entry per CDR3 protein. The sample shows 600,000 to 800,000 distinct CDR3 sequences, roughly 26% of them seen only once. The length of the CDR3 is 14 residues. Germline values: CDR1 MNHEY, CDR2 SVGEGT. The table lists this clonotype with a few counts. Its antigen is unknown. The chain is built from TRBV6-2 or TRBV6-3 and TRBJ2-7; TRBD1 matches 9 bases. The TCR comes from a human donor in good health (CMV status not recorded). Some clones in this sample may be carry-over from other donors' samples. Sequences were obtained from CD8+ T cells from PBMCs. In nucleotides, the CDR3 is TGTGCCAGCAGTCACTCCGGGACAGGGTACGAGCAGTACGTC. It yields the protein CASSHSGTGYEQYV.